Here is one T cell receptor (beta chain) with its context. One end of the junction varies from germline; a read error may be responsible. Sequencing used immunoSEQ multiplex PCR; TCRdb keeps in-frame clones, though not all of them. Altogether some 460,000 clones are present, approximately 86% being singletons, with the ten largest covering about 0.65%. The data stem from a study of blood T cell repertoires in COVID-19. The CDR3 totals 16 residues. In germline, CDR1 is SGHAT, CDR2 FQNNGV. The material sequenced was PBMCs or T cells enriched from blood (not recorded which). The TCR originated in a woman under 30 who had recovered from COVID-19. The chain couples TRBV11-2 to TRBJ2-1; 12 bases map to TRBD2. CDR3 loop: CASTLGRLAGVYEQFF. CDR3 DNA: TGTGCCAGCACCTTAGGACGACTAGCGGGGGTATATGAGCAGTTCTTC.